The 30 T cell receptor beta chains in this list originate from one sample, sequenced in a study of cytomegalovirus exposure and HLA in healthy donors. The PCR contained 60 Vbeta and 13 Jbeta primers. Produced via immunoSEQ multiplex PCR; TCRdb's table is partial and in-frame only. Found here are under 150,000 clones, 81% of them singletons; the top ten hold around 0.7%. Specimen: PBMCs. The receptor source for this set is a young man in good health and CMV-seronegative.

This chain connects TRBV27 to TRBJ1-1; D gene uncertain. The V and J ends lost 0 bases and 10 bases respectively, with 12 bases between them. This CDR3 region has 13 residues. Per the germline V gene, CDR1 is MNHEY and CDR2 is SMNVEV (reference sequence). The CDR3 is CASSLSPGVGAFF. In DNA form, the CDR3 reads TGTGCCAGCAGTTTATCCCCAGGTGTGGGAGCTTTCTTT.

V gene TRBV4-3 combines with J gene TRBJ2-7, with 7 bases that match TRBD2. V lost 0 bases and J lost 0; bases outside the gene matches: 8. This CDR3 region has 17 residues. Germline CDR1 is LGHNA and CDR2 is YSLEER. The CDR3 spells CASSQDWGGSPSYEQYF. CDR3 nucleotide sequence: TGCGCCAGCAGCCAAGATTGGGGGGGTTCACCCTCCTACGAGCAGTACTTC.

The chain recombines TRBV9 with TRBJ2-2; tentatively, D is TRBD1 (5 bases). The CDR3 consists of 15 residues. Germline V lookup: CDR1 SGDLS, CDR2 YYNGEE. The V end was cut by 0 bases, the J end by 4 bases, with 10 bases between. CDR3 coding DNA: TGTGCCAGCAGCGTAGCGAACAGGCCCACCGGGGAGCTGTTTTTT. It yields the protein CASSVANRPTGELFF.

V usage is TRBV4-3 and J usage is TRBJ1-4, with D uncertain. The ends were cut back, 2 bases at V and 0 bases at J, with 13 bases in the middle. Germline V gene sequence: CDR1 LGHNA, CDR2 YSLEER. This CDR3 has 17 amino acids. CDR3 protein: CASSQFVFGATNEKLFF. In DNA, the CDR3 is TGCGCCAGCAGCCAATTCGTTTTCGGTGCAACTAATGAAAAACTGTTTTTT.

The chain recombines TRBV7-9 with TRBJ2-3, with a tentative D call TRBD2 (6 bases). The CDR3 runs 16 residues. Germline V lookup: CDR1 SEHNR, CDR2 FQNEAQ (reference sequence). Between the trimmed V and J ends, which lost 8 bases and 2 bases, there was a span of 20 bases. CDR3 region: CASSDGYRGYTDTQYF. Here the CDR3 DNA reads TGTGCCAGCTCTGACGGTTACCGGGGGTACACAGATACGCAGTATTTT.

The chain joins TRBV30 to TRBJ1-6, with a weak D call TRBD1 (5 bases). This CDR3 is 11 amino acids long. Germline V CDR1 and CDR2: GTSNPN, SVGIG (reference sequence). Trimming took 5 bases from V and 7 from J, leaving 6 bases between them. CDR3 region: CAWGGNSPLHF. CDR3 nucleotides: TGTGCCTGGGGGGGGAATTCACCCCTCCACTTT. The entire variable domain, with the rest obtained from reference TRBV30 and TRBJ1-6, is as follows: SQTIHQWPATLVQPVGSPLSLECTVEGTSNPNLYWYRQAAGRGLQLLFYSVGIGQISSEVPQNLSASRPQDRQFILSSKKLLLSDSGFYLCAWGGNSPLHFGNGTRLTVT.

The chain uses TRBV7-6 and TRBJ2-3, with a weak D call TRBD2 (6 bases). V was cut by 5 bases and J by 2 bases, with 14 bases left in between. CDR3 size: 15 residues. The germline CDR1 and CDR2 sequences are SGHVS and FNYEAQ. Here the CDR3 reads CASSPTRTTTDTQYF. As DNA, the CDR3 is TGTGCCAGCAGCCCAACGAGGACTACCACAGATACGCAGTATTTT.

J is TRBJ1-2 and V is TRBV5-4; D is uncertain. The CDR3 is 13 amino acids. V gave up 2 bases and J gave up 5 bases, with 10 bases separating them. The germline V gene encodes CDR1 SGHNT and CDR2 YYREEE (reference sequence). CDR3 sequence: CASSLPGGYGYTF. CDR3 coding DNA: TGTGCCAGCAGCTTACCGGGAGGGTATGGCTACACCTTC.

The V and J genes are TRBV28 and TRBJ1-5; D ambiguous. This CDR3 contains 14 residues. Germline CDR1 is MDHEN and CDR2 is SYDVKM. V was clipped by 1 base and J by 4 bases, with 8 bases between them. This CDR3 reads CASSLSLNNQPQHF. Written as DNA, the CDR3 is TGTGCCAGCAGTTTATCCCTAAATAATCAGCCCCAGCATTTT.

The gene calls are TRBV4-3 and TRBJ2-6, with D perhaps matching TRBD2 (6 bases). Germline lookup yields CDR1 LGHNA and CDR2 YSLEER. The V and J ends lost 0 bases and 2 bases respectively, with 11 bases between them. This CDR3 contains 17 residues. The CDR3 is CASSQDDRGTGANVLTF. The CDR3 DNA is TGCGCCAGCAGCCAAGATGATCGGGGGACTGGGGCCAACGTCCTGACTTTC.

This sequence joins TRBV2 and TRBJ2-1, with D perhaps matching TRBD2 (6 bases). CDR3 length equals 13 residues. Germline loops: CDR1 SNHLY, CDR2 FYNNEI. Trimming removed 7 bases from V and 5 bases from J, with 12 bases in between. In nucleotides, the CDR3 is TGTGCCAGCAATTGGGCTAGCGACAATGAGCAGTTCTTC. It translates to CASNWASDNEQFF.

CDR3 nucleotide sequence: TGTGCCAGCCGTCGGGGGGGAGTGAACACTGAAGCTTTCTTT. This encodes CASRRGGVNTEAFF. This chain uses TRBV27 with TRBJ1-1, with D maybe TRBD1 (5 bases). V was shortened by 8 bases and J by 0 bases, with 13 bases between the two germline ends. Germline V CDR1 and CDR2: MNHEY, SMNVEV (reference sequence). The CDR3 spans 14 residues.

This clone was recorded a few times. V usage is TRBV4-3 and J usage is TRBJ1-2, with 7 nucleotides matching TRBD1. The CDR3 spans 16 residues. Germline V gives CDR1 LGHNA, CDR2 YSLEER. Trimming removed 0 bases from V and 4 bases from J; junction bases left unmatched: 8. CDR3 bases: TGCGCCAGCAGCCAAGAACCGGGTCACAGGGGCTATGGCTACACCTTC. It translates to CASSQEPGHRGYGYTF.

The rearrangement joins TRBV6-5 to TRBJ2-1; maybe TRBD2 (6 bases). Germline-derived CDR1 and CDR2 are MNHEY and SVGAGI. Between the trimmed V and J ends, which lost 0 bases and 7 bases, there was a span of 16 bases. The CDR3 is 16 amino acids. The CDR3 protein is CASSYSLWDLRNEQFF. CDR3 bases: TGTGCCAGCAGTTACTCGCTGTGGGACTTGAGGAATGAGCAGTTCTTC.

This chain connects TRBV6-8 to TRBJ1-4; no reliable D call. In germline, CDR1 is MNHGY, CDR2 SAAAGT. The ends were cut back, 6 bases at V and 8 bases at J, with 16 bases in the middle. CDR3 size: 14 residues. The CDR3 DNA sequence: TGTGCCAGCAGCCTTGGAAGGTTGGGCGAAAAACTGTTTTTT. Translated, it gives CASSLGRLGEKLFF.

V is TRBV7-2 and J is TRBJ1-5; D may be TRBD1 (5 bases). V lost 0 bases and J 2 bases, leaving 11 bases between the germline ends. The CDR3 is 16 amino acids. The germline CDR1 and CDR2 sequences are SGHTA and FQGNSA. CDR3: CASSLAIPGRNQPQHF. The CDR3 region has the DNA TGTGCCAGCAGCTTAGCGATTCCAGGGCGCAATCAGCCCCAGCATTTT.

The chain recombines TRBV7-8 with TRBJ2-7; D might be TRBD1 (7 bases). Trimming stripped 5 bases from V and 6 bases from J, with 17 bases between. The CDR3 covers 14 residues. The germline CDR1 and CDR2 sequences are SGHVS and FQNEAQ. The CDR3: CASSEPGGYVEQYF. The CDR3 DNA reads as TGTGCCAGCAGCGAGCCAGGGGGGTACGTCGAGCAGTACTTC.

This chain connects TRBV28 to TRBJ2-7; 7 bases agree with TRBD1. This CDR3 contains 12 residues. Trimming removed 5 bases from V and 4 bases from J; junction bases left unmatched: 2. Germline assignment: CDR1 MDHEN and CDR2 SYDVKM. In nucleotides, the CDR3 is TGTGCCAGCAGTCTACAGGGGTACGAGCAGTACTTC. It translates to CASSLQGYEQYF.

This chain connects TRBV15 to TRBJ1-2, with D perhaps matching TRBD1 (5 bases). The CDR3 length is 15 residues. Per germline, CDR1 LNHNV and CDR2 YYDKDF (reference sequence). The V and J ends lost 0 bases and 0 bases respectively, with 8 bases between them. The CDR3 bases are TGTGCCACCAGCAGAGAGCGGGGCCCTAACTATGGCTACACCTTC. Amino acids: CATSRERGPNYGYTF.

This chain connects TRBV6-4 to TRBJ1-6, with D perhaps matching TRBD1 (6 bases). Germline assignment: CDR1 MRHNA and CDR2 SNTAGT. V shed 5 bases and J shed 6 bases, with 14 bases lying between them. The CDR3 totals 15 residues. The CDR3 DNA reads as TGTGCCAGCAGTAGAGACACAGGGTCTAATTCACCCCTCCACTTT. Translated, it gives CASSRDTGSNSPLHF.

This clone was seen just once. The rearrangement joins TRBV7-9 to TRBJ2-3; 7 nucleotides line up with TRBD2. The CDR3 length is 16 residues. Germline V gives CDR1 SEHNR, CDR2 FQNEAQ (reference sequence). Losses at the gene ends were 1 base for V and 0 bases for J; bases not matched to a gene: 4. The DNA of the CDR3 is TGTGCCAGCAGCTTAGGTCTAGCGGTTAGCACAGATACGCAGTATTTT. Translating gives CASSLGLAVSTDTQYF.

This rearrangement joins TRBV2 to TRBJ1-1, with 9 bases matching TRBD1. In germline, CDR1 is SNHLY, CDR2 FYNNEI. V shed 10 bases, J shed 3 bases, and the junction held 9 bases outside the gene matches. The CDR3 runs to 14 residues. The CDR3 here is CATRAGQGYTEAFF. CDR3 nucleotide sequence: TGTGCCACCAGGGCGGGACAGGGTTACACTGAAGCTTTCTTT.

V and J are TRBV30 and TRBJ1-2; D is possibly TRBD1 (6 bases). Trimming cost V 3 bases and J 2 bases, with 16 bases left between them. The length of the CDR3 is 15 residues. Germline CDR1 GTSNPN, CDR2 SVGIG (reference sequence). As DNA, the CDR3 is TGTGCCTGGAGGCTGGACAGCCGGAAGAACTATGGCTACACCTTC. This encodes CAWRLDSRKNYGYTF.

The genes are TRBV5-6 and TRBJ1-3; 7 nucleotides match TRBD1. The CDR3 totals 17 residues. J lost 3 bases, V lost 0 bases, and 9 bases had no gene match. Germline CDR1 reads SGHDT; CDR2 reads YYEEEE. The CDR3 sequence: CASSLGPGQMIGNTIYF. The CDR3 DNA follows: TGTGCCAGCAGCTTGGGTCCGGGACAGATGATTGGAAACACCATATATTTT.

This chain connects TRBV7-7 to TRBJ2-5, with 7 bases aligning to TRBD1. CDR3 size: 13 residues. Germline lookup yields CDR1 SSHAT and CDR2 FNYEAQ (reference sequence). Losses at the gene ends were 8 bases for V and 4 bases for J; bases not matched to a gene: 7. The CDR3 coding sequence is TGTGCCAGCGGACCCGGGACAGCAGAGACCCAGTACTTC. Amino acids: CASGPGTAETQYF.

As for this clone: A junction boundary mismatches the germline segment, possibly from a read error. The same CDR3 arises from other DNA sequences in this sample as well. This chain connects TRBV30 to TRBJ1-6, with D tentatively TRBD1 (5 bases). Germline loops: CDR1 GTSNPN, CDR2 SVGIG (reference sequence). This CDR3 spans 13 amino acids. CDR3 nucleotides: TGTGCCTGGAGTTTACAGGAGAATTCCCCCCTCCACTTT. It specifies CAWSLQENSPLHF.

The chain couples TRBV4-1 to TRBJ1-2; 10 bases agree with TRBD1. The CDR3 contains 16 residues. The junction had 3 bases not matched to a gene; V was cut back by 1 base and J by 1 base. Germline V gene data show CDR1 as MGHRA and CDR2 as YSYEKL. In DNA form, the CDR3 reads TGCGCCAGCAGCCAAGCGGGACAGGGGATTAACTATGGCTACACCTTC. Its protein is CASSQAGQGINYGYTF.

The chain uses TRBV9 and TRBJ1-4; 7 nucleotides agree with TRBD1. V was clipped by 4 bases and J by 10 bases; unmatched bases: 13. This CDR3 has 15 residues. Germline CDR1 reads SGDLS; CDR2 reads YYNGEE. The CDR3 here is CASSQTQGGVGKLFF. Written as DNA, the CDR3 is TGTGCCAGCAGCCAGACTCAGGGGGGCGTCGGAAAACTGTTTTTT.

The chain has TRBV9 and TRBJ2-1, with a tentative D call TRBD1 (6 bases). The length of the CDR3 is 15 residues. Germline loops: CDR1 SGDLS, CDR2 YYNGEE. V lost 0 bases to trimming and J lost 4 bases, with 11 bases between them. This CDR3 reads CASSVGQGLYNEQFF. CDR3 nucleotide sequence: TGTGCCAGCAGCGTAGGGCAGGGGCTATACAATGAGCAGTTCTTC.

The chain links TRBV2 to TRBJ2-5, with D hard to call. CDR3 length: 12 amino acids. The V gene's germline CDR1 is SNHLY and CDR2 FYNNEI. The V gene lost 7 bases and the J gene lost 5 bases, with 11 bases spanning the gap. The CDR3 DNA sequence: TGTGCCAGCAATGGTTTTGAGGAGACCCAGTACTTC. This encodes CASNGFEETQYF.